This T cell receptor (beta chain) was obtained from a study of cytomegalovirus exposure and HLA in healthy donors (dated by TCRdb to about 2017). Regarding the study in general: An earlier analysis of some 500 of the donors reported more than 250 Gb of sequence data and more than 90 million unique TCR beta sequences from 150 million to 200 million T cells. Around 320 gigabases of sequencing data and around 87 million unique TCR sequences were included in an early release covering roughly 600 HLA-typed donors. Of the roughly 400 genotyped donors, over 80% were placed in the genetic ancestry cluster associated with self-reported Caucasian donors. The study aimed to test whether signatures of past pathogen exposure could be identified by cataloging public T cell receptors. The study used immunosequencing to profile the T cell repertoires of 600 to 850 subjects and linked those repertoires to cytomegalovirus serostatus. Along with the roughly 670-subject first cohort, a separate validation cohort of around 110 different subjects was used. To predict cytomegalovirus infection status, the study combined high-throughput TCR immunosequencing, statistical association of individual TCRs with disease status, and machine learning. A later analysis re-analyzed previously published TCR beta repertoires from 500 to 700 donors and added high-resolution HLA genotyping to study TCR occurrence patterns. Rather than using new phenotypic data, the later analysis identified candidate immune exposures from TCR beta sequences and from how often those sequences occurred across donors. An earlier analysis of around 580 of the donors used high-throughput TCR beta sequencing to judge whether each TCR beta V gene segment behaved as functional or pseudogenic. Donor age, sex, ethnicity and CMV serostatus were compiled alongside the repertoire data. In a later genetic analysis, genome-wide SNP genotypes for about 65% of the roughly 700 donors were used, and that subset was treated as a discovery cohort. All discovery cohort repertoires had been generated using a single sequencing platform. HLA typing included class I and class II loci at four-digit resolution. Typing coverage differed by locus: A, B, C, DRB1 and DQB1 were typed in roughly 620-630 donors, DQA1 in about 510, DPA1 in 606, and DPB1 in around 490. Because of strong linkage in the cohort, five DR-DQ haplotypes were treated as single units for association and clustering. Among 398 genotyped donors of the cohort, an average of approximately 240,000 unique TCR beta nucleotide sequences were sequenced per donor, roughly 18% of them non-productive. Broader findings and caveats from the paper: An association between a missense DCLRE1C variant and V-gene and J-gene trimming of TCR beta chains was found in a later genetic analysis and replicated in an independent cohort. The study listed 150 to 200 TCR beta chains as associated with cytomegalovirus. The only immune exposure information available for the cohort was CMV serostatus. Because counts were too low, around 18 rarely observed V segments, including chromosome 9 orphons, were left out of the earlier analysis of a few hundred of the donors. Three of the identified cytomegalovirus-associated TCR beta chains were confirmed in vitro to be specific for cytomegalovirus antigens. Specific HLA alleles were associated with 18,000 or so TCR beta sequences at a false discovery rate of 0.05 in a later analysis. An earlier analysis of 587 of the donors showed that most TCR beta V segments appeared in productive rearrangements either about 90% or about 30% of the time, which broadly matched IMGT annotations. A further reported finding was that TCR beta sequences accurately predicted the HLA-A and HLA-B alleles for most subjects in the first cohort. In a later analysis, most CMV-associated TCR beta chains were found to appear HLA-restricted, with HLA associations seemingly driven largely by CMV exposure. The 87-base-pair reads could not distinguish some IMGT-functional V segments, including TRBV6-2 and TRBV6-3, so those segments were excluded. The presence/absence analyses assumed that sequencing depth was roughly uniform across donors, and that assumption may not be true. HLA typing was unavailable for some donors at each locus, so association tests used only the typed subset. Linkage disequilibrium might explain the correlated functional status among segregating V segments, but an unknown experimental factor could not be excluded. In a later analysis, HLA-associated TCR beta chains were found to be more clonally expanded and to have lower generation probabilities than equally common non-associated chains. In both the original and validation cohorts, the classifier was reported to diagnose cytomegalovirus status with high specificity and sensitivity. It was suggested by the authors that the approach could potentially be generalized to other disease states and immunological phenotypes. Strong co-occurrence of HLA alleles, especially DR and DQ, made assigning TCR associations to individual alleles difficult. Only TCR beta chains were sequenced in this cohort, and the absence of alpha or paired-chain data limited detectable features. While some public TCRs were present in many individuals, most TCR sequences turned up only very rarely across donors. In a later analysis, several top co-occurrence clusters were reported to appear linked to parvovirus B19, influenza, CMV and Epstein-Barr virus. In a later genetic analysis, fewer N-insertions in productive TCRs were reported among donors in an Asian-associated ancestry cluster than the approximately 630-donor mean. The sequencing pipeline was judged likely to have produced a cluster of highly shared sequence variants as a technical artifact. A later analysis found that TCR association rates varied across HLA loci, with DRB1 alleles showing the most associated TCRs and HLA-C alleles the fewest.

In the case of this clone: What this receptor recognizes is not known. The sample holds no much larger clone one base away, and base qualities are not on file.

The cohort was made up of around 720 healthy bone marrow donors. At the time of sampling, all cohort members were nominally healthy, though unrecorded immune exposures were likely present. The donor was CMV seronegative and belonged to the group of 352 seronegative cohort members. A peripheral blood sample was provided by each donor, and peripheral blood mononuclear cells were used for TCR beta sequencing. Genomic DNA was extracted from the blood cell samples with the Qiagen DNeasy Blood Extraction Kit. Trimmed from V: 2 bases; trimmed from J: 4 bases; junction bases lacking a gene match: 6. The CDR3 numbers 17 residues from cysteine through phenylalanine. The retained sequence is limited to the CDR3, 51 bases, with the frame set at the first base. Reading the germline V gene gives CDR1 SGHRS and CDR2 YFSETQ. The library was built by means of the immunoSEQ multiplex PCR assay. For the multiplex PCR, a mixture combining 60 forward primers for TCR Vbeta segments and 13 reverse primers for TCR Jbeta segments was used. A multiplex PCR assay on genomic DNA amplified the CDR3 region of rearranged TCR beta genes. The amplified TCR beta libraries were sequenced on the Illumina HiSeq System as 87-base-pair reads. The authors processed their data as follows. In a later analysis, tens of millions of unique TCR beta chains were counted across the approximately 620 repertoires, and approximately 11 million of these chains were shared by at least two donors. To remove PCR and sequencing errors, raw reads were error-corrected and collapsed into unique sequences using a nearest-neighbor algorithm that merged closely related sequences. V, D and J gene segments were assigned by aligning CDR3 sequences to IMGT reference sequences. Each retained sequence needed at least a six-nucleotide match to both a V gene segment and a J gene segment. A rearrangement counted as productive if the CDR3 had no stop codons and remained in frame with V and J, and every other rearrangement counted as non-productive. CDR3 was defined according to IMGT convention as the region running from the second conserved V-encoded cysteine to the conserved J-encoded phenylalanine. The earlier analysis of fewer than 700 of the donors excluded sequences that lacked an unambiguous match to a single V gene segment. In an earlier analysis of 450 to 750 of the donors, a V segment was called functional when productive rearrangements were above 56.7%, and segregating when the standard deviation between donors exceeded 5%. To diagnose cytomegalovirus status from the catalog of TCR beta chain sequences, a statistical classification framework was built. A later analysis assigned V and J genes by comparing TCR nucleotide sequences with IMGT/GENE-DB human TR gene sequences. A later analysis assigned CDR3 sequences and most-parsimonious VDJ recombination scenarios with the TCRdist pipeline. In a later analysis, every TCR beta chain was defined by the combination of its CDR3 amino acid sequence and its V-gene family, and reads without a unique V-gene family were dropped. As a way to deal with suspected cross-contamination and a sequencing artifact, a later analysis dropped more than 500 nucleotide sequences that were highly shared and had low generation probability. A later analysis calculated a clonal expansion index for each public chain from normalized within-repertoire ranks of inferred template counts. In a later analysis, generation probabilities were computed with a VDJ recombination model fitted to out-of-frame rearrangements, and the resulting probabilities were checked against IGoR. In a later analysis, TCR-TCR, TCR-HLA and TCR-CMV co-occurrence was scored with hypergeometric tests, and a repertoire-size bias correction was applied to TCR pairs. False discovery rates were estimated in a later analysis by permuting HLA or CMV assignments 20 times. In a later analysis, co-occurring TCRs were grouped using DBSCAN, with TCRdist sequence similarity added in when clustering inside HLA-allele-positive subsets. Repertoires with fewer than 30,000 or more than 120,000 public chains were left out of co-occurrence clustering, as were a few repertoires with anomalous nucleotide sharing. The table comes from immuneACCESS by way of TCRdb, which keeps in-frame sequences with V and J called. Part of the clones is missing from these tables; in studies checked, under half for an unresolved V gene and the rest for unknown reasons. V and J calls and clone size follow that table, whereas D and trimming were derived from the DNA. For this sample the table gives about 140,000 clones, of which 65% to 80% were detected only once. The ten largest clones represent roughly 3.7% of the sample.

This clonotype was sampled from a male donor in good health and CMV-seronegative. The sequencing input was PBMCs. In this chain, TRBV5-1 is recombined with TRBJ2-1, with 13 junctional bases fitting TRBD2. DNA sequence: TGCGCCAGCAGCTTCTCACTAGCGGGGGGGATGTACAATGAGCAGTTCTTC. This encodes CASSFSLAGGMYNEQFF.